Here is one T cell receptor (beta chain) with its context. The antigen is undetermined. This cohort consisted of healthy bone marrow donors. This sample stems from a study of cytomegalovirus exposure and HLA in healthy donors. General study points: Among CMV-associated TCR beta chains, most appeared HLA-restricted in a later analysis.

Use of 60 Vbeta and 13 Jbeta primers characterized the PCR. The repertoire was sequenced with immunoSEQ multiplex PCR; TCRdb's copy has only in-frame clones and lacks some. The data show approximately 92,000 clones, with 81% seen just once and approximately 4% held by the top ten. This CDR3 has 15 residues. CDR1 is ENHRY, CDR2 SYGVKD, per germline. Trimming took off 3 bases at V and 8 bases at J, with 19 bases between the two ends. The receptor comes from a woman in her seventies in good health and CMV-seropositive. The rearrangement uses TRBV10-3 and TRBJ1-2, with D possibly being TRBD1 (6 bases). Sequencing was performed on PBMCs. The CDR3 reads CAISEPGQFSLGYTF. The CDR3 nucleotides read TGTGCCATCAGTGAACCCGGACAGTTTTCTTTGGGCTACACCTTC.